This T cell receptor (beta chain) was retrieved from a study of cytomegalovirus exposure and HLA in healthy donors. PCR involved 60 Vbeta and 13 Jbeta primers. Sequenced by immunoSEQ multiplex PCR; TCRdb stores in-frame clones only, minus some. The sample consists of 100,000 or so clones, over 70% of them appearing once. V gave up 6 bases and J gave up 6 bases, with 13 bases separating them. The CDR3 spans 12 residues. Germline V lookup: CDR1 SGHNT, CDR2 YYREEE (reference sequence). Study observations and caveats: V- and J-gene trimming of TCR beta was linked (in a later analysis) to a missense DCLRE1C variant.

Comments on this clone: Its antigen is still unknown.

Sequencing was done on a sample of PBMCs. V and J are TRBV5-4 and TRBJ2-7; a weak D match, TRBD2 (5 bases). The TCR comes from a woman aged 40 to 55 in good health and CMV-seropositive. The CDR3 reads CASKKEGAEQYF. In DNA form, the CDR3 reads TGTGCCAGCAAGAAAGAGGGTGCCGAGCAGTACTTC.